The TCR beta chain under discussion was sequenced for a study of T cells after yellow fever vaccination. Study overall: Preparing low-cell-number fractions relied on SMART-Seq v4 Ultra Low Input.

This clonotype was seen many times. Its matching antigen is unknown. The study's findings and limits: The bulk population could contribute abundant contaminating clonotypes to FACS-sorted repertoires. Most clones from primary vaccination resurfaced after the booster (about 95% CD4, 70% to 90% CD8).

UMIs were added to TCR cDNA along with a universal primer site when it was made by 5'RACE template switching. TCRdb passed the 5' RACE reads through MiXCR, listing each CDR3 protein once. The table includes a few hundred thousand distinct CDR3 sequences, 3.6% detected once. With 3 bases removed from V and 5 bases from J, the gap between germline ends came to 13 bases. Germline CDR1 and CDR2: DFQATT and SNEGSKA (reference sequence). The CDR3 contains 14 residues. The TCR comes from a man aged 18 to 35 who received the YFV17D yellow fever vaccine. This specimen was PBMCs, taken 15 days after the yellow fever booster vaccination. This sequence joins TRBV20-1 and TRBJ2-2; no definite D call. DNA for the CDR3: TGCAGTGCTAGTAAGCCTCTGGGAACCGGGGAGCTGTTTTTT. It codes for CSASKPLGTGELFF.